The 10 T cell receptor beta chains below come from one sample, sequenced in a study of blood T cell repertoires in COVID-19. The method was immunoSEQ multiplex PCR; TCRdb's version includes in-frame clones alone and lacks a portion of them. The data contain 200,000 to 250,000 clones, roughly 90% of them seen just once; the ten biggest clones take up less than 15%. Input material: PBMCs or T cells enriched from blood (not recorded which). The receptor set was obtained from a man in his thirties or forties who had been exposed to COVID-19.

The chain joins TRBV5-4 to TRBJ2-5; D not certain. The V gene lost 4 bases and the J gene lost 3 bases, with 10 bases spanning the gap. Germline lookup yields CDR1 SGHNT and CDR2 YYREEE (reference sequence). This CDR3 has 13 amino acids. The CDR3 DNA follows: TGTGCCAGCAGCCCAAATCAAAAAGAGACCCAGTACTTC. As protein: CASSPNQKETQYF. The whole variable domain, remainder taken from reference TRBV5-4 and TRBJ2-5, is ETGVTQSPTHLIKTRGQQVTLRCSSQSGHNTVSWYQQALGQGPQFIFQYYREEENGRGNFPPRFSGLQFPNYSSELNVNALELDDSALYLCASSPNQKETQYFGPGTRLLVL.

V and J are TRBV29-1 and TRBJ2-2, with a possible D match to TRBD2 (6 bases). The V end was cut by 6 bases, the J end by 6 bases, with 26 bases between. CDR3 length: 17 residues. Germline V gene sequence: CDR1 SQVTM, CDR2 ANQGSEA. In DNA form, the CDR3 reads TGCAGCGTGGGCATGTCCTGGGGGGTAAGGGGCGCCGGGGAGCTGTTTTTT. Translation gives CSVGMSWGVRGAGELFF.

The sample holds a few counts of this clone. This CDR3 is CASSFRDFQQETQYF. The CDR3 region has the DNA TGTGCCAGCAGCTTCCGGGACTTTCAACAAGAGACCCAGTACTTC. V is TRBV7-9 and J is TRBJ2-5, with D possibly being TRBD2 (6 bases). This CDR3 has 15 amino acids. Germline assignment: CDR1 SEHNR and CDR2 FQNEAQ (reference sequence). The V end was cut by 3 bases, the J end by 2 bases, with 13 bases between.

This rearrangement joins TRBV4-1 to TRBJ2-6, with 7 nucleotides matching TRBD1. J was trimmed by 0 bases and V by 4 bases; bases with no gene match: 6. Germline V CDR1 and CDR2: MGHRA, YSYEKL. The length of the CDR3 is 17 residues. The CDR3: CASSPGQAASGANVLTF. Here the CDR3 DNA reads TGCGCCAGCAGCCCAGGACAGGCCGCCTCTGGGGCCAACGTCCTGACTTTC.

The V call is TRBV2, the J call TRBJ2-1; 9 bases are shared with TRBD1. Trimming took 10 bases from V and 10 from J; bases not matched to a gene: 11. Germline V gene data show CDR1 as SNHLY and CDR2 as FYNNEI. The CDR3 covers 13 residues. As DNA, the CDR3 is TGTGCCACCGTCCGGGACAGGGCTCGAGAGCAGTTCTTC. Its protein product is CATVRDRAREQFF.

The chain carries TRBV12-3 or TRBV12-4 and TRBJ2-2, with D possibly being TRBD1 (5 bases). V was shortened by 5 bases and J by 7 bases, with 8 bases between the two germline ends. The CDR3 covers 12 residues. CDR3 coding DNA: TGTGCCAGCAGTCCAGGGATCGGGGAGCTGTTTTTT. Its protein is CASSPGIGELFF.

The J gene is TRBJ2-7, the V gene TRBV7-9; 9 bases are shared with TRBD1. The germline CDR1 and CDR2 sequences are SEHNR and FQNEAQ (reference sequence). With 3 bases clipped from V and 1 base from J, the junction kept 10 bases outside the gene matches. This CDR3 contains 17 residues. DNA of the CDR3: TGTGCCAGCAGCTTCCCGGGGAGGGACAGGGTTTCCTACGAGCAGTACTTC. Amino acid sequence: CASSFPGRDRVSYEQYF.

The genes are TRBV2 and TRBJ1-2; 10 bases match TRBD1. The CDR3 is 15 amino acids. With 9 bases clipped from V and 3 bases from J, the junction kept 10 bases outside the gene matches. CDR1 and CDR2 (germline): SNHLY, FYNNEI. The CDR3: CASDRGRPVDYGYTF. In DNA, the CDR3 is TGTGCCAGTGACAGGGGGCGCCCCGTTGACTATGGCTACACCTTC.

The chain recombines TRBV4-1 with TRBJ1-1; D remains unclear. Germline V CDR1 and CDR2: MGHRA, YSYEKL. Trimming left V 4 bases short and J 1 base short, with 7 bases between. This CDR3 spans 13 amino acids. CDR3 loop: CASSPPGNTEAFF. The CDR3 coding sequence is TGCGCCAGCAGCCCTCCAGGGAACACTGAAGCTTTCTTT.

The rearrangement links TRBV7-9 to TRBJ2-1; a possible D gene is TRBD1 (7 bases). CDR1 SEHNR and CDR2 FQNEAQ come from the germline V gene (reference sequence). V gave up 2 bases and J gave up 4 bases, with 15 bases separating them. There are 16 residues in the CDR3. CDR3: CASSLITGAGYNEQFF. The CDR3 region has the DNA TGTGCCAGCAGCTTAATAACAGGGGCGGGATACAATGAGCAGTTCTTC. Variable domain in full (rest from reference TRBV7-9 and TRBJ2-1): DTGVSQNPRHKITKRGQNVTFRCDPISEHNRLYWYRQTLGQGPEFLTYFQNEAQLEKSRLLSDRFSAERPKGSFSTLEIQRTEQGDSAMYLCASSLITGAGYNEQFFGPGTRLTVL.